The source of this T cell receptor (beta chain) is a study of blood T cell repertoires in COVID-19. Study context: COVID-19 samples, acute and convalescent, were from the United States, Italy and Spain. PBMCs, B-cell-depleted T cells, or T cells provided the cDNA or gDNA that made up the material.

This CDR3 region has 14 residues. The ends lost 1 base at V and 6 bases at J; junction bases unmatched: 2. Per the germline V gene, CDR1 is SNHLY and CDR2 is FYNNEI. Original processing notes: Counts of nucleated cells, estimated from reference gene primer amplification, were obtained. Sequencing used immunoSEQ multiplex PCR; TCRdb keeps in-frame clones, though not all of them. Clone size and the V and J calls come from that table; the DNA yielded D and trimming. The sample contains fewer than 90,000 clones, 75% to 90% of which appear only once. The sequencing input was peripheral blood. This chain uses TRBV2 with TRBJ2-2, with 7 positions matching TRBD1. The clonotype comes from a male donor with acute or convalescent COVID-19. DNA of the CDR3: TGTGCCAGCAGTGAAGACACAGGGGCCGGGGAGCTGTTTTTT. It yields the protein CASSEDTGAGELFF.